The sample holds many counts of the clone carrying this T cell receptor beta chain. The record originates from a study of T-cell reconstitution after alpha-beta-depleted transplantation in children. Unique molecular identifiers were used in preparing the TCRbeta library. TCRdb called the PCR reads again in MiXCR, with one record for every CDR3 protein. In the table there are more than 200,000 distinct CDR3 sequences, 9.7% of which are singletons. There are 12 residues in the CDR3. Between the trimmed V and J ends, which lost 3 bases and 7 bases, there was a span of 6 bases. Germline CDR1 and CDR2: KGHDR and SFDVKD.

The sequencing here drew on PBMCs from the stem cell graft donor, taken from the stem cell graft. This clonotype originated in a human donor who donated a stem cell graft to a child with SCID. The gene calls are TRBV24-1 and TRBJ2-1; D remains unclear. The CDR3 coding sequence is TGTGCCACCAGTGATAACCTAAATGAGCAGTTCTTC. Amino acids: CATSDNLNEQFF.